These 31 T cell receptor beta chains share one sample of origin, sequenced in a study of OX40 agonist ivuxolimab in advanced cancers. The data were produced by immunoSEQ multiplex PCR, yet TCRdb's version contains in-frame clones alone and is incomplete. The table lists around 81,000 clones, approximately 88% of them singletons. Sequencing used CD4+ or CD8+ T cells sorted from blood, obtained in a trial of the OX40 agonist ivuxolimab. These TCRs come from an adult with an advanced solid tumor such as melanoma, head and neck, liver or kidney cancer.

The V and J genes are TRBV29-1 and TRBJ2-7; possible D gene TRBD1, 6 bases. The CDR3 contains 11 residues. V was shortened by 5 bases and J by 3 bases, with 8 bases between the two germline ends. Germline CDR1 and CDR2: SQVTM and ANQGSEA. The CDR3 DNA reads as TGCAGCGTTCGGACAGACTACGAGCAGTACTTC. Its translation: CSVRTDYEQYF.

J is TRBJ1-6 and V is TRBV11-3; D is unresolved. The length of the CDR3 is 15 residues. Deletions cut 4 bases from V and 7 bases from J, with 14 bases between. CDR1 and CDR2 from the germline V gene are SGHNT and YENEEA. CDR3 coding DNA: TGTGCCAGCAGCTCAAACCCGACGGTCAATTCACCCCTCCACTTT. Protein: CASSSNPTVNSPLHF.

The chain uses TRBV7-2 and TRBJ2-7, with 14 nucleotides matching TRBD2. Germline values: CDR1 SGHTA, CDR2 FQGNSA. This CDR3 spans 17 amino acids. Trimming removed 0 bases from V and 2 bases from J; junction bases left unmatched: 3. The chain's CDR3 is CASSLAGLAGDPYEQYF. Written as DNA, the CDR3 is TGTGCCAGCAGCTTAGCGGGACTAGCGGGAGACCCCTACGAGCAGTACTTC.

This clone was observed a single time. The rearrangement links TRBV30 to TRBJ2-5, with a weak D call TRBD1 (7 bases). CDR3 size: 11 residues. Germline V gene lookup returns CDR1 GTSNPN and CDR2 SVGIG (reference sequence). Trimming took off 0 bases at V and 14 bases at J, with 13 bases between the two ends. The DNA for the CDR3 is TGTGCCTGGAGTGTACGCGGGGACAGCTACTTC. It specifies CAWSVRGDSYF.

The chain combines TRBV2 with TRBJ2-1; 9 nucleotides agree with TRBD1. CDR3 size: 15 residues. The V and J ends lost 7 bases and 6 bases, in that order; junction bases with no gene match: 10. Germline CDR1 reads SNHLY; CDR2 reads FYNNEI. The CDR3 sequence: CASTRGQGRGNEQFF. DNA for the CDR3: TGTGCCAGCACCCGGGGACAGGGAAGAGGCAATGAGCAGTTCTTC.

This clone turned up a few times. The chain carries TRBV28 and TRBJ1-1, with TRBD1 matching 8 bases. This CDR3 comprises 13 residues. Unmatched junction bases numbered 8, after V lost 3 bases and J lost 11 bases. Germline V gives CDR1 MDHEN, CDR2 SYDVKM. CDR3 amino acids: CASSFSRTGHAFF. The DNA for the CDR3 is TGTGCCAGCAGTTTCTCGCGGACAGGGCATGCTTTCTTT.

The gene calls are TRBV7-3 and TRBJ2-1; D is undetermined. There are 13 residues in the CDR3. The germline V gene encodes CDR1 SGHTA and CDR2 FQGTGA. Deletions cut 5 bases from V and 6 bases from J, with 11 bases between. CDR3 amino acids: CASSQDAFNEQFF. CDR3 DNA sequence: TGTGCCAGCAGCCAGGACGCGTTCAATGAGCAGTTCTTC. Using reference TRBV7-3 and TRBJ2-1 for the parts outside the CDR3, the full variable domain is GAGVSQTPSNKVTEKGKYVELRCDPISGHTALYWYRQSLGQGPEFLIYFQGTGAADDSGLPNDRFFAVRPEGSVSTLKIQRTERGDSAVYLCASSQDAFNEQFFGPGTRLTVL.

This sequence joins TRBV6-5 and TRBJ1-5; D is possibly TRBD1 (5 bases). Trimming removed 0 bases at V and 3 bases at J, with 12 bases between. This CDR3 region has 16 residues. In germline, CDR1 is MNHEY, CDR2 SVGAGI. The CDR3: CASSYSSRGDNQPQHF. CDR3 DNA sequence: TGTGCCAGCAGTTACTCGAGTAGGGGAGACAATCAGCCCCAGCATTTT.

This chain links TRBV21-1 with TRBJ2-7; the DNA was not used to check the table's D call, TRBD2. TRBV21-1 is given as a pseudogene. CDR3 length: 20 amino acids. The DNA for the CDR3 is TGTGCCAGCAGCTCCCCCGGGACTAGCGGGAGGGCCGTAGGATCCTACGAGCAGTACTTC. Amino acid sequence: CASSSPGTSGRAVGSYEQYF.

This clone was recorded only once. The chain uses TRBV19 and TRBJ1-5; 9 positions match TRBD1. J gave up 1 base and V 6 bases, and 4 bases lay outside the gene matches. The CDR3 is 15 amino acids. Germline CDR1 and CDR2: LNHDA and SQIVND (reference sequence). CDR3 bases: TGTGCCAGTAGGAAGGGACAGGGAAGCAATCAGCCCCAGCATTTT. Translated, it gives CASRKGQGSNQPQHF.

This clone has a handful of counts. The chain joins TRBV28 to TRBJ2-7; D is possibly TRBD1 (6 bases). This CDR3 has 12 amino acids. Per germline, CDR1 MDHEN and CDR2 SYDVKM. V lost 8 bases to trimming and J lost 2 bases, with 10 bases between them. The chain's CDR3 is CASLRDTYEQYF. Written as DNA, the CDR3 is TGTGCCAGCCTTAGGGACACCTACGAGCAGTACTTC. Looking up the rest from reference TRBV28 and TRBJ2-7 gives the full variable domain: DVKVTQSSRYLVKRTGEKVFLECVQDMDHENMFWYRQDPGLGLRLIYFSYDVKMKEKGDIPEGYSVSREKKERFSLILESASTNQTSMYLCASLRDTYEQYFGPGTRLTVT.

V usage is TRBV12-5 and J usage is TRBJ2-3; D is uncertain. This CDR3 has 18 amino acids. CDR1 is LGHNT and CDR2 is FRNRAP in the germline V gene. Trimming removed 0 bases from V and 0 bases from J, with 16 bases in between. The CDR3 reads CASGLVQGSGESTDTQYF. The DNA for the CDR3 is TGTGCTAGTGGTTTGGTACAAGGGTCTGGGGAAAGCACAGATACGCAGTATTTT.

The count of this clone is one. The chain is built from TRBV18 and TRBJ2-3; D is unclear. The CDR3 length is 14 residues. Germline CDR1 and CDR2: KGHSH and LQKENI. V was pared by 0 bases and J by 4 bases, with 8 bases between. In DNA, the CDR3 is TGTGCCAGCTCACCACCAAGCGCCTCAGATACGCAGTATTTT. Encoded protein: CASSPPSASDTQYF.

The sample holds one count of this clone. In DNA, the CDR3 is TGTGCCAGTAGTTTGGGACTAGCGGGGAGCACAGATACGCAGTATTTT. Protein sequence: CASSLGLAGSTDTQYF. The rearrangement joins TRBV19 to TRBJ2-3, with 13 bases that match TRBD2. The CDR3 sequence is 16 residues long. V gave up 5 bases and J gave up 0 bases; unmatched junction bases: 2. Germline CDR1 and CDR2: LNHDA and SQIVND (reference sequence). Filled out from reference TRBV19 and TRBJ2-3, the complete variable domain reads DGGITQSPKYLFRKEGQNVTLSCEQNLNHDAMYWYRQDPGQGLRLIYYSQIVNDFQKGDIAEGYSVSREKKESFPLTVTSAQKNPTAFYLCASSLGLAGSTDTQYFGPGTRLTVL.

The chain combines TRBV7-6 with TRBJ2-2; D gene unclear. The germline gives CDR1 SGHVS, CDR2 FNYEAQ. The V gene lost 1 base and the J gene lost 7 bases, with 13 bases spanning the gap. The CDR3 has 15 residues. The CDR3 spells CASSLGDSRYGELFF. CDR3 in DNA: TGTGCCAGCAGCTTAGGAGATTCGAGATACGGGGAGCTGTTTTTT.

The chain uses TRBV9 and TRBJ2-7; a possible D gene is TRBD2 (6 bases). From germline, CDR1 is SGDLS and CDR2 YYNGEE. The CDR3 extends over 14 amino acids. V dropped 0 bases and J dropped 5 bases, with 12 bases sitting between them. CDR3 protein: CASSVAGDWHEQYF. The CDR3 nucleotides read TGTGCCAGCAGCGTAGCGGGAGATTGGCACGAGCAGTACTTC.

Comments on this clone: At the DNA level, this CDR3 is encoded by other sequences in the same sample as well. The V and J genes are TRBV5-1 and TRBJ1-1; the match to TRBD1 covers 7 bases. Germline loops: CDR1 SGHRS, CDR2 YFSETQ. The CDR3 is 15 residues long. The V segment lost 0 bases and the J segment 2 bases; nucleotides outside the gene matches: 4. The CDR3 reads CASSLGAGGNTEAFF. CDR3 bases: TGCGCCAGCAGCTTGGGGGCAGGGGGAAACACTGAAGCTTTCTTT. The entire variable domain, with the rest obtained from reference TRBV5-1 and TRBJ1-1, is as follows: KAGVTQTPRYLIKTRGQQVTLSCSPISGHRSVSWYQQTPGQGLQFLFEYFSETQRNKGNFPGRFSGRQFSNSRSEMNVSTLELGDSALYLCASSLGAGGNTEAFFGQGTRLTVV.

This clone was counted between two and nine times. V gene TRBV7-2 combines with J gene TRBJ2-1; the match to TRBD2 covers 15 bases. Losses at the gene ends were 1 base for V and 3 bases for J; bases not matched to a gene: 4. Germline-derived CDR1 and CDR2 are SGHTA and FQGNSA. CDR3 length: 18 residues. The CDR3 loop reads CASSLEGTSGRYYNEQFF. CDR3 in DNA: TGTGCCAGCAGCTTAGAAGGGACTAGCGGGAGGTACTACAATGAGCAGTTCTTC.

The J gene is TRBJ1-5, the V gene TRBV7-2; D remains unclear. V lost 2 bases and J 1 base, leaving 9 bases between the germline ends. Germline CDR1 is SGHTA and CDR2 is FQGNSA. There are 15 residues in the CDR3. The CDR3, as DNA: TGTGCCAGCAGCTTAAACAGCTTGAGCAATCAGCCCCAGCATTTT. Protein sequence: CASSLNSLSNQPQHF.

CDR3 loop: CASSTGRADEKLFF. As DNA, the CDR3 is TGTGCCAGCAGTACCGGGAGGGCGGATGAAAAACTGTTTTTT. The chain has TRBV27 and TRBJ1-4; unclear D gene. The length of the CDR3 is 14 residues. The V and J ends lost 5 bases and 6 bases respectively, with 13 bases between them. CDR1 and CDR2 from the germline V gene are MNHEY and SMNVEV (reference sequence).

The chain is built from TRBV7-2 and TRBJ2-3; D is uncertain. The CDR3 covers 11 residues. Germline lookup yields CDR1 SGHTA and CDR2 FQGNSA. V lost 11 bases and J lost 4, with 10 bases in between. In DNA form, the CDR3 reads TGTGCCGTCCAAGTCCCAGATACGCAGTATTTT. It encodes CAVQVPDTQYF.

This sequence joins TRBV5-1 and TRBJ2-7; TRBD2 aligns across 10 bases. Germline V lookup: CDR1 SGHRS, CDR2 YFSETQ. This CDR3 has 15 amino acids. V shed 0 bases, J shed 3 bases, and the junction held 3 bases outside the gene matches. The CDR3 protein is CASSLAASGGYEQYF. The CDR3 DNA is TGCGCCAGCAGCTTGGCCGCTAGCGGGGGCTACGAGCAGTACTTC. The full variable domain, rest sourced from reference TRBV5-1 and TRBJ2-7, is KAGVTQTPRYLIKTRGQQVTLSCSPISGHRSVSWYQQTPGQGLQFLFEYFSETQRNKGNFPGRFSGRQFSNSRSEMNVSTLELGDSALYLCASSLAASGGYEQYFGPGTRLTVT.

This rearrangement joins TRBV5-4 to TRBJ1-3; TRBD1 is a possible D gene (6 bases). Per germline, CDR1 SGHNT and CDR2 YYREEE (reference sequence). CDR3 length: 16 amino acids. Trimming cost V 4 bases and J 0 bases, with 14 bases left between them. CDR3 amino acids: CASSPDSRPSGNTIYF. DNA of the CDR3: TGTGCCAGCAGCCCGGACAGCCGCCCCTCTGGAAACACCATATATTTT.

The CDR3 nucleotides are TGTGCCAGCAACATAGGGGGTTCTAGCACAGATACGCAGTATTTT. Residues: CASNIGGSSTDTQYF. J is TRBJ2-3 and V is TRBV28; weak D call: TRBD1 (6 bases). The germline CDR1 and CDR2 sequences are MDHEN and SYDVKM. CDR3 size: 15 residues. Between the trimmed V and J ends, which lost 7 bases and 0 bases, there was a span of 14 bases.

On this clone itself: Mismatch with germline at one junction end may stem from a read error. The chain carries TRBV2 and TRBJ1-3; 7 bases map to TRBD1. Germline V gene lookup returns CDR1 SNHLY and CDR2 FYNNEI. The CDR3 has 17 residues. Here the CDR3 reads CANSPQGGQLAGNTIYF. The CDR3 DNA reads as TGTGCCAACAGTCCCCAGGGGGGACAGCTGGCTGGAAACACCATATATTTT. The full variable domain, completed using reference TRBV2 and TRBJ1-3, is EPEVTQTPSHQVTQMGQEVILRCVPISNHLYFYWYRQILGQKVEFLVSFYNNEISEKSEIFDDQFSVERPDGSNFTLKIRSTKLEDSAMYFCANSPQGGQLAGNTIYFGEGSWLTVV.

The V call is TRBV5-1, the J call TRBJ2-2; no clear D. This CDR3 comprises 15 residues. Germline V gene lookup returns CDR1 SGHRS and CDR2 YFSETQ. The V end lost 4 bases, the J end lost 0 bases, and 10 bases lay between the germline ends. The CDR3 DNA sequence: TGCGCCAGCAGCCCAATGTCGGCGAACACCGGGGAGCTGTTTTTT. Translating it yields CASSPMSANTGELFF.

This chain joins TRBV5-4 and TRBJ2-1, with no clear D. The V end lost 4 bases, the J end lost 5 bases, and 10 bases lay between the germline ends. The CDR3 loop spans 13 amino acids. Germline loops: CDR1 SGHNT, CDR2 YYREEE (reference sequence). The CDR3 loop reads CASSPAANNEQFF. The CDR3 DNA is TGTGCCAGCAGCCCGGCTGCGAACAATGAGCAGTTCTTC.

The chain uses TRBV10-3 and TRBJ2-1, with 10 bases matching TRBD2. CDR3 length: 15 amino acids. Germline V gives CDR1 ENHRY, CDR2 SYGVKD. The J segment lost 2 bases and the V segment lost 2 bases, leaving 0 bases of the junction unmatched. The CDR3 region is CAISETSGTYNEQFF. The CDR3 nucleotides are TGTGCCATCAGTGAGACTAGCGGGACCTACAATGAGCAGTTCTTC.

This chain links TRBV15 with TRBJ1-2, with D hard to call. The germline CDR1 and CDR2 sequences are LNHNV and YYDKDF (reference sequence). Trimming removed 1 base at V and 1 base at J, with 4 bases between. This CDR3 comprises 13 residues. CDR3 sequence: CATSRGFNYGYTF. The CDR3 coding sequence is TGTGCCACCAGCAGAGGATTTAACTATGGCTACACCTTC.

This chain links TRBV27 with TRBJ2-3; 11 nucleotides align to TRBD2. Looked up from germline, CDR1 is MNHEY and CDR2 is SMNVEV (reference sequence). This CDR3 has 17 residues. V lost 8 bases, J lost 0 bases, and 10 bases stayed unmatched. CDR3 region: CASRPGTSGVSTDTQYF. The CDR3 DNA sequence: TGTGCCAGCCGCCCCGGGACTAGCGGAGTTAGCACAGATACGCAGTATTTT.

This clone is a singleton in its sample. The V and J genes are TRBV7-8 and TRBJ2-3; 13 bases are a match to TRBD2. The CDR3 spans 16 residues. The ends lost 4 bases at V and 5 bases at J; junction bases unmatched: 6. The germline V gene encodes CDR1 SGHVS and CDR2 FQNEAQ. CDR3 nucleotides: TGTGCCAGCAGCTCGCGGACTAGCGGGAGTGGAGATACGCAGTATTTT. It codes for CASSSRTSGSGDTQYF.